This TCR beta chain was profiled in a study of shared clonotypes between healthy human individuals. TCRdb's table, derived via immunoSEQ multiplex PCR, lists solely in-frame clones and lacks some. The table includes over 800,000 clones, 80% to 95% detected once. Regarding this clone: Its target is not known.

V lost 0 bases, J lost 9 bases, and 9 bases stayed unmatched. The length of the CDR3 is 15 residues. Germline lookup yields CDR1 SGHRS and CDR2 YFSETQ. Only CD45RO-negative cells positively selected for CCR7 counted as naive CD8 cells, so terminally differentiated effector memory CD45RA+ cells were excluded. Donors comprised healthy HIV-negative adults lacking recent acute infections or vaccinations. All the donors were Caucasian adults who lived in Nashville, Tennessee. Study-level points and caveats: Represented diversity, genetic and exposure-history alike, was limited by few donors. Non-shared clonotypes were found to have lower generation probabilities than the clonotypes that were shared by all four of the sorted-subset donors.

The clonotype was recovered from a man between 25 and 39 years old in good health. The sequencing sample was made of naive CD8+ T cells sorted from blood. This rearrangement joins TRBV5-1 to TRBJ1-3, with 7 bases matching TRBD1. The DNA of the CDR3 is TGCGCCAGCAGCTTGGTAGAGGGGGCCCTCGGCACCATATATTTT. It translates to CASSLVEGALGTIYF.